This entry concerns a single TCR beta chain. As to time point: newly diagnosed GD, antithyroid drugs for less than 3 months. Researchers made the TCR library from RNA that was extracted from PBMCs. The germline V gene encodes CDR1 DFQATT and CDR2 SNEGSKA (reference sequence). The V gene end was trimmed by 6 bases and the J gene end by 3 bases; junction bases not matched to a gene: 9. This CDR3 comprises 15 residues. The sample belongs to a study of regulatory T cells in long-lasting Graves disease. In building TCR beta libraries, iRepertoire HTBI primers were used together with Arm-PCR of CDR3 regions. Original methodology: Identified across the samples were over 50 TRBV segments and over twelve TRBJ segments. TCRdb itself ran the multiplex PCR reads through MiXCR, one entry per CDR3 protein. Here the V and J calls rest on TCRdb's processing, not on the authors' analysis. The table records over 300,000 distinct CDR3 sequences, around 15% of them present only once.

This clonotype was sampled from a female donor with Graves disease. The chain uses TRBV20-1 and TRBJ1-1; TRBD1 matches at 11 bases. The source material was peripheral blood mononuclear cells (PBMCs), sampled at new diagnosis, from a patient treated with antithyroid drugs. CDR3: CSAEPDRGRHTEAFF. The CDR3 DNA reads as TGCAGTGCCGAGCCGGACAGGGGGCGACACACTGAAGCTTTCTTT.